The clone carrying this T cell receptor beta chain was detected once. Looked up from germline, CDR1 is MGHRA and CDR2 is YSYEKL. V dropped 4 bases and J dropped 7; count of bases not matched to a gene: 8. The CDR3 has 15 residues. This sample was included in a study of blood T cell repertoires in COVID-19. Across the whole study: There were acute and convalescent COVID-19 samples, and they came from the United States, Italy and Spain. T cells, B-cell-depleted T cells, or PBMCs provided the cDNA or gDNA that served as material.

Original processing methods: Estimation of nucleated cell counts relied on the amplification of reference gene primers. Sequencing was performed with immunoSEQ multiplex PCR; in TCRdb, only in-frame clones are kept and a portion is missing. That table gives V, J and clone size, and the DNA gave D and trimming. This sample has approximately 73,000 clones, with about nine tenths found just once. The sequenced material came from peripheral blood. This TCR was sampled from a woman aged 55 to 70 with acute or convalescent COVID-19. The chain recombines TRBV4-1 with TRBJ2-1; 9 bases line up with TRBD1. In DNA form, the CDR3 reads TGCGCCAGCAGCCCCCGGGACAGGGTAGGGAATGAGCAGTTCTTC. Translation: CASSPRDRVGNEQFF.